Below are 22 T cell receptor beta chains sequenced from a single sample in a study of OX40 agonist ivuxolimab in advanced cancers. Method: immunoSEQ multiplex PCR; TCRdb's copy keeps in-frame clones and lacks some. The sample consists of about 96,000 clones, approximately 84% of them appearing once. The sample consisted of CD4+ or CD8+ T cells sorted from blood, taken in a trial of the OX40 agonist ivuxolimab. Every receptor here comes from an adult with an advanced solid tumor such as melanoma, head and neck, liver or kidney cancer.

The chain carries TRBV19 and TRBJ1-2, with D unresolved. V was shortened by 6 bases and J by 3 bases, with 8 bases between the two germline ends. Germline CDR1 LNHDA, CDR2 SQIVND (reference sequence). The CDR3 runs to 12 residues. CDR3 nucleotides: TGTGCCAGTAGGTTGGACGACTATGGCTACACCTTC. As protein: CASRLDDYGYTF.

The chain employs TRBV10-3 and TRBJ1-3; a weak D match, TRBD1 (6 bases). CDR3 length: 13 residues. V was pared by 7 bases and J by 2 bases, with 9 bases between. CDR1 is ENHRY and CDR2 is SYGVKD in the germline V gene. The CDR3 here is CAITGGPGNTIYF. CDR3 sequence (DNA): TGTGCCATCACGGGGGGGCCTGGAAACACCATATATTTT.

CDR3 sequence reads: CASSLGVGSGTGELFF. The DNA of the CDR3 is TGTGCCAGCAGCTTAGGGGTTGGGAGTGGCACCGGGGAGCTGTTTTTT. The gene calls are TRBV7-8 and TRBJ2-2, with D tentatively TRBD2 (5 bases). V was trimmed by 1 base and J by 4 bases, leaving 13 bases between them. The CDR3 totals 16 residues. Germline values: CDR1 SGHVS, CDR2 FQNEAQ.

This chain joins TRBV5-6 and TRBJ2-1, with D perhaps matching TRBD1 (6 bases). This CDR3 is built from 13 residues. V was clipped by 2 bases and J by 6 bases, with 9 bases between them. CDR1 SGHDT and CDR2 YYEEEE come from the germline V gene. The CDR3 spells CASSLYRVNEQFF. The CDR3 coding sequence is TGTGCCAGCAGCTTATACAGGGTCAATGAGCAGTTCTTC.

The V gene is TRBV6-5, the J gene TRBJ2-1, with 8 nucleotides matching TRBD1. Germline values: CDR1 MNHEY, CDR2 SVGAGI. The CDR3 contains 13 residues. V shed 6 bases and J 7 bases; nucleotides not matched to a gene: 5. This CDR3 is CASSGQGWNEQFF. DNA of the CDR3: TGTGCCAGCAGCGGACAGGGTTGGAATGAGCAGTTCTTC.

This chain connects TRBV15 to TRBJ2-3, with a tentative D call TRBD1 (6 bases). Germline lookup yields CDR1 LNHNV and CDR2 YYDKDF (reference sequence). V was trimmed by 5 bases and J by 3 bases, leaving 18 bases between them. This CDR3 is 16 amino acids long. The CDR3 sequence: CATSGGGPLATDTQYF. The CDR3 nucleotides read TGTGCCACCAGCGGTGGGGGCCCCTTAGCAACAGATACGCAGTATTTT.

This sequence joins TRBV27 and TRBJ2-4; D is perhaps TRBD2 (5 bases). CDR1 and CDR2 from the germline V gene are MNHEY and SMNVEV (reference sequence). V lost 5 bases, J lost 0 bases, and 14 bases lay in between. The CDR3 consists of 16 residues. CDR3 nucleotides: TGTGCCAGCAGTACCGCAGCGGATTTAGCCAAAAACATTCAGTACTTC. The encoded protein is CASSTAADLAKNIQYF.

The chain combines TRBV15 with TRBJ2-1, with no clear D. Germline CDR1 reads LNHNV; CDR2 reads YYDKDF (reference sequence). The CDR3 has 14 amino acids. With 6 bases removed from V and 0 bases from J, the gap between germline ends came to 9 bases. The CDR3 is CATSQASSYNEQFF. CDR3 in DNA: TGTGCCACCAGTCAGGCGAGCTCCTACAATGAGCAGTTCTTC.

A remark on this clone: One junction end disagrees with the germline gene, perhaps due to a read error. The same CDR3 is also encoded by other DNA sequences in this sample. The CDR3 region is CASSPSGTGGNQPQHF. In DNA, the CDR3 is TGTGCCAGCTCACCCTCCGGGACAGGGGGCAACCAGCCCCAGCATTTT. The V and J genes are TRBV18 and TRBJ1-5; 12 bases line up with TRBD1. Germline CDR1 reads KGHSH; CDR2 reads LQKENI. The CDR3 has 16 residues.

With respect to this clone: Other DNA sequences within the sample encode an identical CDR3. V gene TRBV18 combines with J gene TRBJ2-7, with unresolved D. V was shortened by 1 base and J by 5 bases, with 3 bases between the two germline ends. The CDR3 totals 11 residues. Germline V gives CDR1 KGHSH, CDR2 LQKENI. DNA of the CDR3: TGTGCCAGCTCACCACAAGACGAGCAGTACTTC. The encoded protein is CASSPQDEQYF. Filled out from reference TRBV18 and TRBJ2-7, the complete variable domain reads NAGVMQNPRHLVRRRGQEARLRCSPMKGHSHVYWYRQLPEEGLKFMVYLQKENIIDESGMPKERFSAEFPKEGPSILRIQQVVRGDSAAYFCASSPQDEQYFGPGTRLTVT.

By share, this clone counts as medium-sized (0.01 to 0.1%). This rearrangement joins TRBV5-1 to TRBJ2-7, with D tentatively TRBD1 (6 bases). Germline V gene lookup returns CDR1 SGHRS and CDR2 YFSETQ. V shed 3 bases and J shed 3 bases, with 10 bases lying between them. The CDR3 runs to 13 residues. The CDR3 DNA is TGCGCCAGCAGCTCGACAGGTAACTACGAGCAGTACTTC. Amino acid sequence: CASSSTGNYEQYF.

The V and J genes are TRBV9 and TRBJ2-3; tentative D call: TRBD1 (6 bases). Looked up from germline, CDR1 is SGDLS and CDR2 is YYNGEE. The CDR3 extends over 16 amino acids. Trimming removed 4 bases at V and 4 bases at J, with 19 bases between. The CDR3 DNA sequence: TGTGCCAGCAGCCTCCGCCAAGGGGGTGGAGCAGATACGCAGTATTTT. Its translation is CASSLRQGGGADTQYF.

The rearrangement joins TRBV6-1 to TRBJ2-5; D is unresolved. Trimming cost V 1 base and J 7 bases, with 7 bases left between them. The CDR3 sequence is 12 residues long. Germline V CDR1 and CDR2: MNHNS, SASEGT. This chain's CDR3 is CASSEDLVTQYF. The CDR3 nucleotides are TGTGCCAGCAGTGAAGATTTGGTGACCCAGTACTTC.

This clone was seen once. The CDR3 loop reads CASSIGGLGYTF. The CDR3 DNA follows: TGTGCCAGTAGTATAGGGGGGCTCGGCTACACCTTC. V gene TRBV19 combines with J gene TRBJ1-2; a possible D gene is TRBD1 (6 bases). Germline V gene lookup returns CDR1 LNHDA and CDR2 SQIVND (reference sequence). CDR3 length equals 12 residues. Trimming left V 1 base short and J 8 bases short, with 8 bases between.

The rearrangement joins TRBV7-6 to TRBJ2-7, with TRBD1 as a possible D gene (6 bases). V dropped 1 base and J dropped 7 bases, with 11 bases sitting between them. The CDR3 sequence is 13 residues long. Germline V CDR1 and CDR2: SGHVS, FNYEAQ. The CDR3 protein is CASSLGRDKEQYF. The CDR3 nucleotides read TGTGCCAGCAGCTTAGGCCGGGACAAGGAGCAGTACTTC.

The chain uses TRBV6-1 and TRBJ1-5; D unclear. V was cut by 2 bases and J by 5 bases, with 10 bases left in between. Looked up from germline, CDR1 is MNHNS and CDR2 is SASEGT. The CDR3 is 14 residues long. The CDR3: CASSETFRYQPQHF. CDR3 DNA: TGTGCCAGCAGTGAAACGTTTCGTTATCAGCCCCAGCATTTT.

The CDR3 DNA reads TGTGCCAGCTCACGGCCGGAGTACAATGAGCAGTTCTTC. This codes for CASSRPEYNEQFF. V gene TRBV18 combines with J gene TRBJ2-1; D is unclear. There are 13 residues in the CDR3. Germline loops: CDR1 KGHSH, CDR2 LQKENI. V was shortened by 4 bases and J by 4 bases, with 8 bases between the two germline ends. The variable domain in full, completed from reference TRBV18 and TRBJ2-1, reads NAGVMQNPRHLVRRRGQEARLRCSPMKGHSHVYWYRQLPEEGLKFMVYLQKENIIDESGMPKERFSAEFPKEGPSILRIQQVVRGDSAAYFCASSRPEYNEQFFGPGTRLTVL.

The chain has TRBV7-6 and TRBJ1-1, with D unresolved. Between the trimmed V and J ends, which lost 4 bases and 1 base, there was a span of 7 bases. The germline V gene encodes CDR1 SGHVS and CDR2 FNYEAQ. The CDR3 runs to 13 residues. The CDR3 DNA sequence: TGTGCCAGCAGCTCATCACGGAACACTGAAGCTTTCTTT. Translated: CASSSSRNTEAFF.

The chain combines TRBV6-4 with TRBJ2-3; possibly TRBD2 for D (6 bases). The CDR3 loop spans 15 amino acids. Trimming took 8 bases from V and 0 from J, leaving 15 bases between them. Germline-derived CDR1 and CDR2 are MRHNA and SNTAGT. The CDR3 spells CASAPGSGSTDTQYF. The CDR3 DNA reads as TGTGCCAGCGCCCCGGGGAGCGGGAGCACAGATACGCAGTATTTT.

This clone has just one count. The chain recombines TRBV7-2 with TRBJ1-3; D gene unclear. Germline V gene data show CDR1 as SGHTA and CDR2 as FQGNSA. V dropped 2 bases and J dropped 3 bases, with 11 bases sitting between them. CDR3 size: 15 residues. In nucleotides, the CDR3 is TGTGCCAGCAGCTTACCTTCGGTGGGTGGAAACACCATATATTTT. Its translation: CASSLPSVGGNTIYF.

The CDR3 here is CASSPDSGLSEAFF. The CDR3 region has the DNA TGTGCCAGCAGCCCCGATTCGGGGTTGTCTGAAGCTTTCTTT. This rearrangement joins TRBV7-3 to TRBJ1-1; D not resolved. The CDR3 totals 14 residues. Trimming removed 5 bases from V and 6 bases from J, with 16 bases in between. CDR1 is SGHTA, CDR2 FQGTGA, per germline.

This chain uses TRBV6-1 with TRBJ2-7; TRBD1 matches at 8 bases. With V trimmed by 6 bases and J by 5 bases, 9 bases remained unmatched. CDR1 and CDR2 (germline): MNHNS, SASEGT. The CDR3 consists of 14 residues. The CDR3 DNA follows: TGTGCCAGCAGCTGGACAGGGTTTAACGACGAGCAGTACTTC. It is translated as CASSWTGFNDEQYF.